The rows below give T cell receptor beta chains drawn from one sample of a study of PD-1 blockade in classical Hodgkin lymphoma. Produced via immunoSEQ multiplex PCR; TCRdb's table is partial and in-frame only. There are some 35,000 clones in the sample; approximately 92% occur only once, and 0.2% to 0.3% lies in the top ten. The source material was CD4+ T cells from blood, sampled at baseline. The receptors originated from a human donor with classical Hodgkin lymphoma. The CDR3 runs from the conserved cysteine through the conserved F or W. Fields, in order: CDR3 protein, CDR3 DNA, clone size, D gene, V gene, CDR3 length, J gene. A D gene is named only where the DNA matches it firmly. Clone size is stated in some rows and not others, as once, few, many or a class when expanded.

CDR3: CASSEVQGLPGANVLTF
DNA: TGTGCCAGCAGTGAGGTACAGGGACTTCCTGGGGCCAACGTCCTGACTTTC
size: NA
D: NA
V: TRBV2
length: 17
J: TRBJ2-6

CDR3: CASRLDRVVYF
DNA: TGTGCCAGCAGACTCGACAGGGTCGTGTACTTC
size: once
D: TRBD1
V: TRBV28
length: 11
J: TRBJ2-4

CDR3: CASSRDGGNQPQHF
DNA: TGTGCCAGCAGTCGGGACGGAGGCAATCAGCCCCAGCATTTT
size: NA
D: NA
V: TRBV7-9
length: 14
J: TRBJ1-5

CDR3: CASGNFPTGNGNTIYF
DNA: TGTGCTAGTGGCAACTTCCCGACAGGTAATGGAAACACCATATATTTT
size: once
D: NA
V: TRBV12-5
length: 16
J: TRBJ1-3

CDR3: CASSPREGGRPNTEAFF
DNA: TGCGCCAGCAGCCCCCGCGAGGGGGGAAGGCCGAACACTGAAGCTTTCTTT
size: NA
D: NA
V: TRBV5-1
length: 17
J: TRBJ1-1

CDR3: CASSPRGGGEQYF
DNA: TGTGCCAGCAGTCCCCGGGGTGGCGGCGAGCAGTACTTC
size: NA
D: NA
V: TRBV6-1
length: 13
J: TRBJ2-7

CDR3: CASSLSRQSGANVLTF
DNA: TGTGCCAGCAGCTTAAGTAGGCAGAGTGGGGCCAACGTCCTGACTTTC
size: NA
D: NA
V: TRBV5-4
length: 16
J: TRBJ2-6

CDR3: CASSLRLGTGSVTEAFF
DNA: TGTGCCAGCAGCTTGAGGCTCGGGACAGGAAGTGTGACTGAAGCTTTCTTT
size: NA
D: TRBD1
V: TRBV5-8
length: 17
J: TRBJ1-1

CDR3: CAISADLAGGLLETQYF
DNA: TGTGCCATCAGTGCCGATCTAGCGGGAGGGCTCCTGGAGACCCAGTACTTC
size: NA
D: TRBD2
V: TRBV10-3
length: 17
J: TRBJ2-5

CDR3: CASSEQVLADSYEQYF
DNA: TGTGCCAGCAGTGAACAGGTACTAGCGGACTCCTACGAGCAGTACTTC
size: NA
D: TRBD2
V: TRBV2
length: 16
J: TRBJ2-7

CDR3: CASIERLAKNIQYF
DNA: TGTGCCAGCATCGAAAGACTAGCCAAAAACATTCAGTACTTC
size: NA
D: NA
V: TRBV2
length: 14
J: TRBJ2-4

CDR3: CASREVQGRDGYTF
DNA: TGCGCCAGCAGAGAAGTACAGGGGCGGGATGGCTACACCTTC
size: NA
D: TRBD1
V: TRBV5-1
length: 14
J: TRBJ1-2

CDR3: CASSLDSSGRGSNEQFF
DNA: TGCGCCAGCAGCTTGGATTCTAGCGGGAGGGGGAGCAATGAGCAGTTCTTC
size: NA
D: TRBD2
V: TRBV5-1
length: 17
J: TRBJ2-1

CDR3: CASRPRQGGEKLFF
DNA: TGTGCCAGCAGACCGCGACAGGGGGGGGAAAAACTGTTTTTT
size: NA
D: TRBD1
V: TRBV6-5
length: 14
J: TRBJ1-4

CDR3: CASSWGLASSNEQFF
DNA: TGCGCCAGCAGCTGGGGACTAGCGAGCTCCAATGAGCAGTTCTTC
size: NA
D: TRBD2
V: TRBV5-1
length: 15
J: TRBJ2-1

CDR3: CASRAGSRNQPQHF
DNA: TGTGCCAGCAGGGCAGGGTCTCGAAATCAGCCCCAGCATTTT
size: NA
D: NA
V: TRBV28
length: 14
J: TRBJ1-5

CDR3: CASSRQRTGETQYF
DNA: TGCGCCAGCAGCCGACAAAGGACAGGCGAGACCCAGTACTTC
size: NA
D: TRBD1
V: TRBV4-1
length: 14
J: TRBJ2-5

CDR3: CASSQGVGTPNVAKNIQYF
DNA: TGTGCCAGCAGCCAAGGGGTAGGGACCCCAAACGTCGCCAAAAACATTCAGTACTTC
size: NA
D: NA
V: TRBV4-2
length: 19
J: TRBJ2-4

CDR3: CASSTTGPHTGELFF
DNA: TGTGCCAGCAGTACCACCGGGCCGCACACCGGGGAGCTGTTTTTT
size: NA
D: NA
V: TRBV2
length: 15
J: TRBJ2-2

CDR3: CASSEWSGTPEYF
DNA: TGTGCCAGCAGTGAATGGTCCGGGACTCCCGAGTACTTC
size: NA
D: NA
V: TRBV25-1
length: 13
J: TRBJ2-7

CDR3: CASGPFGDTQYF
DNA: TGTGCTAGTGGTCCATTTGGAGATACGCAGTATTTT
size: once
D: NA
V: TRBV12-5
length: 12
J: TRBJ2-3

CDR3: CASSLYTGAGHEQYF
DNA: TGTGCCAGCAGCTTGTATACGGGAGCGGGCCACGAGCAGTACTTC
size: once
D: NA
V: TRBV5-4
length: 15
J: TRBJ2-7

CDR3: CASRDRTGDTEAFF
DNA: TGTGCCAGCAGGGATAGGACAGGGGACACTGAAGCTTTCTTT
size: NA
D: TRBD1
V: TRBV2
length: 14
J: TRBJ1-1

CDR3: CASSVDSGSSYEQYF
DNA: TGTGCCAGCAGCGTAGACAGCGGGAGCTCCTACGAGCAGTACTTC
size: NA
D: TRBD2
V: TRBV9
length: 15
J: TRBJ2-7

CDR3: CASSLGVTGGQETQYF
DNA: TGTGCCAGCAGCTTAGGTGTGACAGGCGGACAAGAGACCCAGTACTTC
size: few
D: NA
V: TRBV7-2
length: 16
J: TRBJ2-5

CDR3: CASKRGPLGNQPQHF
DNA: TGTGCCAGCAAAAGGGGGCCCCTGGGCAATCAGCCCCAGCATTTT
size: NA
D: TRBD1
V: TRBV6-1
length: 15
J: TRBJ1-5

CDR3: CASSLGGLSGNTEAFF
DNA: TGTGCCAGCAGCTTAGGCGGGCTGTCAGGGAACACTGAAGCTTTCTTT
size: NA
D: NA
V: TRBV13
length: 16
J: TRBJ1-1

CDR3: CASSEMLGAVETQYF
DNA: TGTGCCAGCAGTGAAATGCTGGGGGCTGTGGAGACCCAGTACTTC
size: NA
D: NA
V: TRBV6-1
length: 15
J: TRBJ2-5

CDR3: CASSLAGGVLYNEQFF
DNA: TGTGCCAGCAGCTTAGCGGGCGGGGTTCTATACAATGAGCAGTTCTTC
size: NA
D: NA
V: TRBV7-8
length: 16
J: TRBJ2-1

CDR3: CASKDGGGYGYTF
DNA: TGTGCCAGCAAGGACGGAGGGGGCTATGGCTACACCTTC
size: NA
D: NA
V: TRBV27
length: 13
J: TRBJ1-2

CDR3: CASSPGQVSYEQYF
DNA: TGTGCCAGCAGTCCCGGACAGGTATCCTACGAGCAGTACTTC
size: NA
D: TRBD1
V: TRBV6-5
length: 14
J: TRBJ2-7

CDR3: CASSPRQRTAGETQYF
DNA: TGTGCCAGCAGCCCCCGCCAGAGAACGGCCGGAGAGACCCAGTACTTC
size: NA
D: NA
V: TRBV9
length: 16
J: TRBJ2-5

CDR3: CASSQRGTGLGMNTEAFF
DNA: TGTGCCAGCAGCCAAAGGGGAACAGGTCTAGGGATGAACACTGAAGCTTTCTTT
size: NA
D: NA
V: TRBV14
length: 18
J: TRBJ1-1

CDR3: CASSWTDRAETQYF
DNA: TGCGCCAGCAGCTGGACGGACAGGGCTGAGACCCAGTACTTC
size: NA
D: TRBD1
V: TRBV5-1
length: 14
J: TRBJ2-5

CDR3: CASSEGGSDPYEQYF
DNA: TGTGCCAGCAGTGAAGGAGGGTCAGATCCCTACGAGCAGTACTTC
size: NA
D: NA
V: TRBV2
length: 15
J: TRBJ2-7

CDR3: CASSLGLNTGELFF
DNA: TGCGCCAGCAGCTTGGGACTAAACACCGGGGAGCTGTTTTTT
size: once
D: NA
V: TRBV5-1
length: 14
J: TRBJ2-2

CDR3: CASSRAPPHRGSTNEKLFF
DNA: TGTGCCAGCAGTAGGGCCCCCCCCCACAGGGGAAGTACTAATGAAAAACTGTTTTTT
size: NA
D: TRBD1
V: TRBV28
length: 19
J: TRBJ1-4

CDR3: CASSSSAYEQFF
DNA: TGTGCCAGCAGTTCAAGCGCCTATGAGCAGTTCTTC
size: NA
D: NA
V: TRBV7-9
length: 12
J: TRBJ2-1

CDR3: CASSEATTVKGQPQHF
DNA: TGTGCCAGCAGTGAAGCGACGACAGTTAAGGGTCAGCCCCAGCATTTT
size: NA
D: NA
V: TRBV6-1
length: 16
J: TRBJ1-5

CDR3: CAISGEGEEQYF
DNA: TGTGCCATCTCGGGGGAGGGTGAAGAGCAGTACTTC
size: NA
D: TRBD2
V: TRBV10-3
length: 12
J: TRBJ2-7

CDR3: CASSLGDRSYEQYF
DNA: TGTGCCAGCAGTTTAGGAGACAGGAGCTACGAGCAGTACTTC
size: NA
D: NA
V: TRBV27
length: 14
J: TRBJ2-7

CDR3: CASSASDFSSYEQYF
DNA: TGTGCCAGCAGTGCCTCCGACTTCTCTTCCTACGAGCAGTACTTC
size: NA
D: NA
V: TRBV6-1
length: 15
J: TRBJ2-7

CDR3: CASSSDRGRDNEQFF
DNA: TGCGCCAGCAGTTCTGACAGGGGTAGGGACAATGAGCAGTTCTTC
size: NA
D: TRBD1
V: TRBV4-1
length: 15
J: TRBJ2-1

CDR3: CASSVQGPYEQYF
DNA: TGTGCCAGCAGTGTACAGGGGCCCTACGAGCAGTACTTC
size: NA
D: TRBD1
V: TRBV27
length: 13
J: TRBJ2-7

CDR3: CASSLVDRYTEAFF
DNA: TGTGCCAGCAGCTTGGTTGATAGGTACACTGAAGCTTTCTTT
size: NA
D: NA
V: TRBV5-6
length: 14
J: TRBJ1-1

CDR3: CTSSRPAQARYSNQPQHF
DNA: TGCACCAGCAGCCGCCCAGCACAGGCCCGATATAGCAATCAGCCCCAGCATTTT
size: NA
D: NA
V: TRBV1
length: 18
J: TRBJ1-5

CDR3: CAISLLAGAYGLGNEQFF
DNA: TGTGCCATCAGTCTGCTAGCGGGAGCCTATGGCCTGGGCAATGAGCAGTTCTTC
size: once
D: TRBD2
V: TRBV10-3
length: 18
J: TRBJ2-1

CDR3: CASSSKRDARSSYEQYF
DNA: TGTGCCAGCAGCAGCAAACGGGACGCCCGGTCCTCCTACGAGCAGTACTTC
size: NA
D: NA
V: TRBV11-2
length: 17
J: TRBJ2-7

CDR3: CASSLRGTVEANTGELFF
DNA: TGTGCCAGCAGCTTACGGGGGACAGTCGAAGCGAACACCGGGGAGCTGTTTTTT
size: once
D: NA
V: TRBV7-9
length: 18
J: TRBJ2-2

CDR3: CASSGAEGRGGSQQYF
DNA: TGCGCCAGCAGCGGGGCAGAGGGAAGGGGGGGTAGTCAGCAGTACTTC
size: NA
D: NA
V: TRBV10-1
length: 16
J: TRBJ2-7

CDR3: CASSARASYEQYF
DNA: TGTGCCAGCAGCGCCCGCGCATCCTACGAGCAGTACTTC
size: NA
D: NA
V: TRBV9
length: 13
J: TRBJ2-7

CDR3: CSVEGAPYEQYF
DNA: TGCAGCGTTGAAGGGGCCCCCTACGAGCAGTACTTC
size: NA
D: NA
V: TRBV29-1
length: 12
J: TRBJ2-7

CDR3: CASHQEIDEPQHF
DNA: TGTGCCAGCCACCAAGAGATAGACGAGCCCCAGCATTTT
size: NA
D: NA
V: TRBV2
length: 13
J: TRBJ1-5

CDR3: CASSGPQSYNEQFF
DNA: TGCGCCAGCAGCGGACCACAGTCATACAATGAGCAGTTCTTC
size: NA
D: NA
V: TRBV10-1
length: 14
J: TRBJ2-1

CDR3: CASSYGTGRAYEQYF
DNA: TGTGCCAGCAGCTATGGGACAGGGAGAGCCTACGAGCAGTACTTC
size: NA
D: TRBD1
V: TRBV7-9
length: 15
J: TRBJ2-7

CDR3: CASSYLREGYTF
DNA: TGTGCCAGCAGCTATTTGAGGGAGGGCTACACCTTC
size: NA
D: NA
V: TRBV5-6
length: 12
J: TRBJ1-2